The rows below give T cell receptor beta chains drawn from one sample of a study of CD8 T cells in Susac syndrome. TCRdb re-called the immunoSEQ multiplex PCR reads with MiXCR, one entry per CDR3 protein. This table holds 180,000 or so distinct CDR3 sequences, around 94% found once. Specimen: CD4+ T cells from PBMCs. These TCRs come from a human donor in good health. CDR3s include the opening cysteine and the closing phenylalanine or tryptophan. D genes are given only for firm matches. Clone size is shown for a subset of rows, as once, few, many or a class of expanded clone.

D gene	clone size	V gene	J gene	CDR3 length	CDR3 protein	CDR3 DNA
.	once	TRBV4-3	TRBJ1-5	16	CASSQDGSGSGQPQHF	TGCGCCAGCAGCCAAGACGGCTCAGGGTCAGGTCAGCCCCAGCATTTT
.	.	TRBV7-2	TRBJ1-6	12	CASSPVNSPLHF	TGTGCCAGCAGCCCGGTCAATTCACCCCTCCACTTT
.	.	TRBV7-7	TRBJ1-5	13	CASSQGPDQPQHF	TGTGCTAGCAGCCAGGGTCCGGATCAGCCCCAGCATTTT
.	.	TRBV24-1	TRBJ2-1	16	CATSDGDPADNNEQFF	TGTGCCACCAGTGATGGGGACCCTGCAGATAACAATGAGCAGTTCTTC
.	.	TRBV7-2	TRBJ2-3	16	CASSLAGGRGTDTQYF	TGTGCCAGCAGCTTAGCGGGGGGCAGGGGAACAGATACGCAGTATTTT
TRBD1	.	TRBV4-3	TRBJ2-1	15	CASSQGGTVYNEQFF	TGCGCCAGCAGCCAAGGAGGGACAGTATACAATGAGCAGTTCTTC
.	.	TRBV7-8	TRBJ1-5	14	CASREWGLNQPQHF	TGTGCCAGCAGGGAGTGGGGGTTAAATCAGCCCCAGCATTTT
.	.	TRBV20-1	TRBJ1-6	14	CSASGGLSNSPLHF	TGCAGTGCTAGCGGGGGGTTGAGTAATTCACCCCTCCACTTT
.	.	TRBV12-3/TRBV12-4	TRBJ1-3	15	CASSFDSVSGNTIYF	TGTGCCAGCAGCTTTGACAGCGTCTCTGGAAACACCATATATTTT
.	.	TRBV7-9	TRBJ2-5	14	CASSSGRGQETQYF	TGTGCCAGCAGCTCTGGCCGGGGCCAAGAGACCCAGTACTTC
.	.	TRBV18	TRBJ1-5	15	CASSPGRGGNQPQHF	TGTGCCAGCTCACCAGGGAGGGGGGGCAATCAGCCCCAGCATTTT
TRBD2	few	TRBV7-2	TRBJ2-1	15	CASSISGVSYNEQFF	TGTGCCAGCAGCATAAGCGGGGTCTCCTACAATGAGCAGTTCTTC
.	.	TRBV28	TRBJ2-1	16	CASSLPGTGETAEQFF	TGTGCCAGCAGTTTACCCGGGACTGGGGAAACAGCGGAGCAGTTCTTC
TRBD1	.	TRBV20-1	TRBJ1-3	16	CSARDSDRSSGNTIYF	TGCAGTGCTCGGGACTCGGACAGGAGCTCTGGAAACACCATATATTTT
.	.	TRBV10-3	TRBJ2-7	14	CAISVRGISYEQYF	TGTGCCATCAGTGTTCGGGGCATCTCCTACGAGCAGTACTTC
.	once	TRBV18	TRBJ2-4	16	CASSPPVGDGGNIQYF	TGTGCCAGCTCACCACCCGTTGGTGACGGTGGAAACATTCAGTACTTC
.	.	TRBV4-2	TRBJ1-1	15	CASTQVRTEDTEAFF	TGTGCCAGCACCCAAGTACGAACAGAGGACACTGAAGCTTTCTTT
.	.	TRBV7-8	TRBJ1-2	14	CASTVDIRSYGYTF	TGTGCCAGCACGGTAGACATTCGTAGCTATGGCTACACCTTC
TRBD1	.	TRBV27	TRBJ2-7	14	CASSYRDRVNEQYF	TGTGCCAGCAGTTACCGGGACAGGGTAAACGAGCAGTACTTC
.	.	TRBV15	TRBJ2-7	14	CATSRVRAEGEQYF	TGTGCCACCAGCAGAGTAAGGGCAGAGGGCGAGCAGTACTTC
TRBD1	.	TRBV6-2/TRBV6-3	TRBJ2-7	14	CASRTRDRSYEQYF	TGTGCCAGCCGGACCAGGGACAGGTCCTACGAGCAGTACTTC
.	.	TRBV4-1	TRBJ2-3	13	CASSQLQGDTQYF	TGCGCCAGCAGCCAGCTCCAAGGAGATACGCAGTATTTT
.	.	TRBV4-2	TRBJ2-2	16	CASRTYRGENTGELFF	TGTGCCAGCAGAACGTATCGGGGTGAGAACACCGGGGAGCTGTTTTTT
TRBD1	.	TRBV3-1	TRBJ2-7	16	CASSLLQGAVSYEQYF	TGTGCCAGCAGCCTTTTACAGGGGGCGGTAAGTTACGAGCAGTACTTC
.	.	TRBV20-1	TRBJ1-3	13	CSARSHSGNTIYF	TGCAGTGCCAGAAGCCACTCTGGAAACACCATATATTTT
.	.	TRBV9	TRBJ2-1	13	CASSVAQGTEQFF	TGTGCCAGCAGCGTCGCCCAGGGGACTGAGCAGTTCTTC
.	.	TRBV7-9	TRBJ2-5	13	CATRGGDRETQYF	TGTGCCACCCGTGGGGGTGATAGAGAGACCCAGTACTTC
.	.	TRBV14	TRBJ2-2	13	CASSGSYDGELFF	TGTGCCAGCAGCGGCAGCTACGACGGGGAGCTGTTTTTT
.	.	TRBV29-1	TRBJ2-5	12	CSVGQGGGTQYF	TGCAGCGTTGGGCAGGGTGGTGGGACCCAGTACTTC
TRBD1	once	TRBV6-1	TRBJ2-4	16	CASSLNTGGERNIQYF	TGTGCCAGCAGTCTAAACACAGGGGGCGAGAGAAACATTCAGTACTTC
TRBD1	.	TRBV3-1	TRBJ2-1	16	CASSRRDRGVGNEQFF	TGTGCCAGCTCACGCCGGGACAGGGGTGTGGGCAATGAGCAGTTCTTC
TRBD1	.	TRBV19	TRBJ1-1	15	CATSPGQGRNTEAFF	TGTGCCACTTCCCCGGGACAGGGGAGGAACACTGAAGCTTTCTTT
TRBD1	once	TRBV7-2	TRBJ2-5	13	CASSRDRPETQYF	TGTGCCAGTTCAAGGGACAGGCCAGAGACCCAGTACTTC
.	.	TRBV23-1	TRBJ1-5	16	CASSQSITRSNQPQHF	TGCGCCAGCAGTCAATCGATCACTAGGAGCAATCAGCCCCAGCATTTT
TRBD2	.	TRBV30	TRBJ2-1	16	CAWSPRLTGGYNEQFF	TGTGCCTGGAGTCCGAGGCTTACCGGGGGGTACAATGAGCAGTTCTTC
TRBD1	.	TRBV6-2/TRBV6-3	TRBJ2-1	15	CASSYRTGSYNEQFF	TGTGCCAGCAGTTACCGGACAGGGAGTTACAATGAGCAGTTCTTC
.	.	TRBV2	TRBJ2-5	14	CASSEVYLRETQYF	TGTGCCAGCAGTGAGGTCTACCTGAGAGAGACCCAGTACTTC
.	.	TRBV6-1	TRBJ1-2	12	CASMRGGYGYTF	TGTGCCAGCATGAGGGGCGGCTATGGCTACACCTTC
.	.	TRBV12-3/TRBV12-4	TRBJ2-7	11	CASSPYFEQYF	TGTGCCAGCAGTCCGTATTTCGAGCAGTACTTC
TRBD2	.	TRBV29-1	TRBJ2-1	15	CSAGGSSGGKDEQFF	TGCAGCGCCGGCGGGTCTAGCGGGGGAAAGGATGAGCAGTTCTTC
.	.	TRBV19	TRBJ1-5	14	CASSMNRGEEPQHF	TGTGCCAGTAGTATGAATAGGGGAGAAGAACCCCAGCATTTT
.	.	TRBV4-2	TRBJ2-7	15	CASSQAGAGTYEQYF	TGTGCCAGCAGCCAAGCGGGGGCAGGTACCTACGAGCAGTACTTC
.	.	TRBV7-2	TRBJ2-1	13	CASSLAVTREQFF	TGTGCCAGCAGCTTAGCAGTTACCAGAGAGCAGTTCTTC
.	.	TRBV19	TRBJ2-7	13	CASRKQGTYEQYF	TGTGCCAGTAGGAAACAGGGAACCTACGAGCAGTACTTC
.	.	TRBV5-4	TRBJ2-7	14	CASSFRLGGDEQYF	TGTGCCAGCAGCTTTCGATTGGGGGGAGACGAGCAGTACTTC
TRBD1	.	TRBV7-9	TRBJ1-2	16	CASSNLRDSTNYGYTF	TGTGCCAGCAGCAACCTTCGGGACAGCACTAACTATGGCTACACCTTC
.	.	TRBV25-1	TRBJ1-6	17	CASSEWERSSYNSPLHF	TGTGCCAGCAGTGAATGGGAGCGCAGCTCCTATAATTCACCCCTCCACTTT
TRBD2	.	TRBV30	TRBJ2-5	13	CAWSERGPGAQYF	TGTGCCTGGAGCGAGCGGGGGCCCGGGGCCCAGTACTTC
.	.	TRBV29-1	TRBJ1-1	16	CSAGYGDAGLNTEAFF	TGCAGCGCTGGATATGGGGACGCAGGATTGAACACTGAAGCTTTCTTT
.	.	TRBV23-1	TRBJ2-7	15	CASSQSQRWGYEQYF	TGCGCCAGCAGTCAATCCCAACGATGGGGTTACGAGCAGTACTTC
TRBD2	.	TRBV20-1	TRBJ2-7	14	CSASRVGGGGEQYF	TGCAGTGCTAGTAGGGTCGGGGGGGGAGGTGAGCAGTACTTC
.	.	TRBV29-1	TRBJ2-5	12	CSVEEGHETQYF	TGCAGCGTTGAAGAAGGCCACGAGACCCAGTACTTC
.	.	TRBV6-2/TRBV6-3	TRBJ1-2	18	CASSYPLSRQTRNYGYTF	TGTGCCAGCAGTTACCCTCTTTCCAGGCAGACAAGGAACTATGGCTACACCTTC
TRBD1	.	TRBV6-6	TRBJ1-6	14	CASLVQGKNSPLHF	TGTGCCAGCTTGGTACAGGGGAAAAATTCACCCCTCCACTTT
TRBD1	.	TRBV29-1	TRBJ2-5	13	CSGRGQGAVTQYF	TGCAGCGGCCGGGGGCAGGGGGCTGTGACCCAGTACTTC